The 9 T cell receptor beta chains below come from one sample, sequenced in a study of cytomegalovirus exposure and HLA in healthy donors. With 60 Vbeta and 13 Jbeta primers, the PCR was carried out. Generated by immunoSEQ multiplex PCR, the TCRdb table keeps only in-frame clones and is missing some. Among roughly 120,000 clones listed, about 72% were seen once. Source material: PBMCs. These receptors came from a man aged 30-40 years in good health and CMV-seropositive.

The V call is TRBV4-1, the J call TRBJ1-6; 7 bases fit TRBD1. V was clipped by 0 bases and J by 10 bases; unmatched bases: 15. The CDR3 spans 18 residues. Germline lookup yields CDR1 MGHRA and CDR2 YSYEKL. The CDR3: CASSQEGRGHGYQSPLHF. The CDR3 DNA reads TGCGCCAGCAGCCAAGAAGGAAGGGGGCACGGCTATCAGTCACCCCTCCACTTT.

This rearrangement joins TRBV9 to TRBJ2-1; D is unclear. Germline lookup yields CDR1 SGDLS and CDR2 YYNGEE. The V end lost 3 bases, the J end lost 3 bases, and 13 bases lay between the germline ends. This CDR3 has 15 residues. CDR3 sequence: CASSARGDLYNEQFF. CDR3 sequence (DNA): TGTGCCAGCAGCGCCCGCGGAGACCTCTACAATGAGCAGTTCTTC. The whole variable domain, filled in from reference TRBV9 and TRBJ2-1, reads DSGVTQTPKHLITATGQRVTLRCSPRSGDLSVYWYQQSLDQGLQFLIQYYNGEERAKGNILERFSAQQFPDLHSELNLSSLELGDSALYFCASSARGDLYNEQFFGPGTRLTVL.

The rearrangement joins TRBV10-3 to TRBJ2-7, with TRBD2 matching over 11 bases. The germline CDR1 and CDR2 sequences are ENHRY and SYGVKD. The ends lost 10 bases at V and 3 bases at J; junction bases unmatched: 11. This CDR3 region has 15 residues. The CDR3 sequence: CATTPGLADFYEQYF. In nucleotides, the CDR3 is TGTGCCACGACCCCGGGACTAGCGGATTTCTACGAGCAGTACTTC.

The rearrangement links TRBV18 to TRBJ1-1; no clear D. The CDR3 is made up of 15 amino acids. From germline, CDR1 is KGHSH and CDR2 LQKENI. Between the trimmed V and J ends, which lost 3 bases and 1 base, there was a span of 12 bases. Here the CDR3 reads CASSPYSEWNTEAFF. The CDR3 DNA is TGTGCCAGCTCACCCTACAGTGAATGGAACACTGAAGCTTTCTTT. The full variable domain, completed using reference TRBV18 and TRBJ1-1, is NAGVMQNPRHLVRRRGQEARLRCSPMKGHSHVYWYRQLPEEGLKFMVYLQKENIIDESGMPKERFSAEFPKEGPSILRIQQVVRGDSAAYFCASSPYSEWNTEAFFGQGTRLTVV.

J is TRBJ2-1 and V is TRBV5-1; maybe TRBD2 (6 bases). The germline gives CDR1 SGHRS, CDR2 YFSETQ. The CDR3 is 15 amino acids. V dropped 2 bases and J dropped 1 base, with 10 bases sitting between them. CDR3: CASSLDSGSYNEQFF. The CDR3 DNA sequence: TGCGCCAGCAGCTTAGATAGCGGTTCCTACAATGAGCAGTTCTTC.

This clone has more than one count but fewer than ten. The rearrangement joins TRBV2 to TRBJ2-7, with TRBD1 matching 9 bases. Germline-derived CDR1 and CDR2 are SNHLY and FYNNEI. This CDR3 is built from 14 residues. The junction had 4 bases not matched to a gene; V was cut back by 5 bases and J by 2 bases. CDR3 amino acids: CASSPQGAAYEQYF. The CDR3 DNA is TGTGCCAGCAGTCCACAGGGGGCTGCCTACGAGCAGTACTTC. The full variable domain, rest sourced from reference TRBV2 and TRBJ2-7, is EPEVTQTPSHQVTQMGQEVILRCVPISNHLYFYWYRQILGQKVEFLVSFYNNEISEKSEIFDDQFSVERPDGSNFTLKIRSTKLEDSAMYFCASSPQGAAYEQYFGPGTRLTVT.

The chain recombines TRBV5-1 with TRBJ2-2; D is ambiguous. This CDR3 contains 13 residues. In germline, CDR1 is SGHRS, CDR2 YFSETQ. V was pared by 4 bases and J by 6 bases, with 10 bases between. The CDR3 nucleotides read TGCGCCAGCAGCAAGTCAGTCGCCGGGGAGCTGTTTTTT. Its translation: CASSKSVAGELFF.

The gene calls are TRBV2 and TRBJ2-5; TRBD2 aligns across 12 bases. Trimming cost V 4 bases and J 5 bases; bases outside gene matches: 8. Per the germline V gene, CDR1 is SNHLY and CDR2 is FYNNEI. This CDR3 has 16 amino acids. CDR3 region: CASSGLAGGPGETQYF. The CDR3 nucleotides read TGTGCCAGCAGTGGGCTAGCGGGAGGGCCAGGGGAGACCCAGTACTTC. Full variable domain (remainder filled in from reference TRBV2 and TRBJ2-5): EPEVTQTPSHQVTQMGQEVILRCVPISNHLYFYWYRQILGQKVEFLVSFYNNEISEKSEIFDDQFSVERPDGSNFTLKIRSTKLEDSAMYFCASSGLAGGPGETQYFGPGTRLLVL.

This chain joins TRBV28 and TRBJ2-1; TRBD2 agrees at 7 bases. V dropped 8 bases and J dropped 4; count of bases not matched to a gene: 11. This CDR3 spans 15 amino acids. Germline V gene data show CDR1 as MDHEN and CDR2 as SYDVKM. The DNA for the CDR3 is TGTGCCAGCGGGGGAAGCGGGGTAGCATACAATGAGCAGTTCTTC. Amino acid sequence: CASGGSGVAYNEQFF.